These 20 T cell receptor beta chains share one sample of origin, sequenced in a study of T cells in localized non-small cell lung cancer. Clones were read by immunoSEQ multiplex PCR, and TCRdb kept only the in-frame ones, dropping some. The table has around 43,000 clones, around nine tenths seen once. The material sequenced was peripheral blood, taken before any cancer treatment. These receptors all stem from a man aged 18 to 49 with stage I lung adenocarcinoma.

This sequence joins TRBV29-1 and TRBJ1-4, with TRBD1 matching 7 bases. The V and J ends lost 0 bases and 8 bases, in that order; junction bases with no gene match: 0. The CDR3 is made up of 12 amino acids. From germline, CDR1 is SQVTM and CDR2 ANQGSEA. The CDR3 protein is CSVEDRGEKLFF. CDR3 DNA: TGCAGCGTTGAAGACAGGGGGGAAAAACTGTTTTTT.

V and J are TRBV4-3 and TRBJ2-1; D perhaps matches TRBD2 (5 bases). Trimming stripped 2 bases from V and 11 bases from J, with 19 bases between. Germline V gene lookup returns CDR1 LGHNA and CDR2 YSLEER. The CDR3 consists of 15 residues. The CDR3 sequence is CASSQSTVGEYQQFF. The DNA for the CDR3 is TGCGCCAGCAGCCAATCCACCGTTGGGGAGTATCAGCAGTTCTTC.

In its sample, this clone was seen a few times. This rearrangement joins TRBV7-2 to TRBJ2-5; TRBD2 aligns across 7 bases. V lost 2 bases, J lost 1 base, and 4 bases stayed unmatched. CDR1 and CDR2 from the germline V gene are SGHTA and FQGNSA. CDR3 length equals 15 residues. CDR3 amino acids: CASSLNRGGQETQYF. Here the CDR3 DNA reads TGTGCCAGCAGCTTAAACCGCGGGGGCCAAGAGACCCAGTACTTC.

The chain joins TRBV7-2 to TRBJ2-7; maybe TRBD1 (6 bases). Germline lookup yields CDR1 SGHTA and CDR2 FQGNSA. Trimming pared 1 base from V and 2 bases from J, leaving 12 bases between. The CDR3 spans 15 residues. The CDR3 bases are TGTGCCAGCAGCTTAGGCAGGGGTCCTACCTACGAGCAGTACTTC. Amino acids: CASSLGRGPTYEQYF. Looking up the rest from reference TRBV7-2 and TRBJ2-7 gives the full variable domain: GAGVSQSPSNKVTEKGKDVELRCDPISGHTALYWYRQSLGQGLEFLIYFQGNSAPDKSGLPSDRFSAERTGGSVSTLTIQRTQQEDSAVYLCASSLGRGPTYEQYFGPGTRLTVT.

The rearrangement uses TRBV5-6 and TRBJ2-2, with 7 bases fitting TRBD2. Looked up from germline, CDR1 is SGHDT and CDR2 is YYEEEE. This CDR3 contains 16 residues. The trim removed 4 bases at V and 0 bases at J, leaving 6 bases unmatched. The CDR3 region is CASSRGRGSNTGELFF. CDR3 nucleotide sequence: TGTGCCAGCAGCCGAGGGAGGGGATCGAACACCGGGGAGCTGTTTTTT.

This clone has a handful of counts. The chain uses TRBV20-1 and TRBJ1-2, with no clear D. V lost 3 bases, J lost 2 bases, and 1 base lay in between. CDR3 size: 10 residues. From germline, CDR1 is DFQATT and CDR2 SNEGSKA (reference sequence). CDR3 nucleotides: TGCAGTGCTAGCAACTATGGCTACACCTTC. Translation gives CSASNYGYTF.

The chain uses TRBV5-5 and TRBJ2-7, with D tentatively TRBD2 (5 bases). V was trimmed by 3 bases and J by 2 bases, leaving 6 bases between them. There are 12 residues in the CDR3. Germline V gene sequence: CDR1 SGHKS, CDR2 YYEKEE (reference sequence). CDR3 nucleotide sequence: TGTGCCAGCAGCTCGGGGACCTACGAGCAGTACTTC. Translating gives CASSSGTYEQYF.

This clone was seen a single time. The V gene is TRBV11-3, the J gene TRBJ1-2; 7 bases are shared with TRBD1. V was clipped by 2 bases and J by 8 bases; unmatched bases: 2. This CDR3 contains 12 residues. CDR1 is SGHNT, CDR2 YENEEA, per germline. This CDR3 reads CASSLSGQGYTF. Written as DNA, the CDR3 is TGTGCCAGCAGCTTATCGGGACAGGGCTACACCTTC.

The chain is built from TRBV10-3 and TRBJ2-1; D call uncertain. With 0 bases removed from V and 7 bases from J, the gap between germline ends came to 4 bases. Germline lookup yields CDR1 ENHRY and CDR2 SYGVKD. CDR3 length: 12 amino acids. CDR3 sequence (DNA): TGTGCCATCAGTGAGTCGGTGAATGAGCAGTTCTTC. Translating it yields CAISESVNEQFF.

This clone was detected a few times. The V and J genes are TRBV27 and TRBJ1-6; tentatively, D is TRBD1 (5 bases). V was trimmed by 5 bases and J by 7 bases, leaving 9 bases between them. This CDR3 contains 13 residues. Germline values: CDR1 MNHEY, CDR2 SMNVEV (reference sequence). The CDR3 DNA is TGTGCCAGCAGTCCGAACAGGAATTCACCCCTCCACTTT. Residues: CASSPNRNSPLHF.

J is TRBJ2-4 and V is TRBV7-8; 11 bases line up with TRBD1. J was trimmed by 0 bases and V by 5 bases; bases with no gene match: 6. Per germline, CDR1 SGHVS and CDR2 FQNEAQ. The CDR3 consists of 17 residues. The CDR3 region has the DNA TGTGCCAGCAGCCCCCAAGGGACAGGGGGAGCCAAAAACATTCAGTACTTC. Its protein is CASSPQGTGGAKNIQYF.

The chain employs TRBV19 and TRBJ1-1, with D maybe TRBD1 (6 bases). The CDR3 is 16 residues long. The V end lost 6 bases, the J end lost 4 bases, and 21 bases lay between the germline ends. Germline lookup yields CDR1 LNHDA and CDR2 SQIVND (reference sequence). The CDR3 protein is CASSLKTGLGATEAFF. In DNA, the CDR3 is TGTGCCAGTAGCCTTAAAACAGGGTTGGGAGCCACTGAAGCTTTCTTT.

The V and J genes are TRBV15 and TRBJ1-4; D is undetermined. CDR1 is LNHNV and CDR2 is YYDKDF in the germline V gene (reference sequence). This CDR3 has 14 residues. V was trimmed by 5 bases and J by 6 bases, leaving 13 bases between them. As DNA, the CDR3 is TGTGCCACCAGCTCGCTGGAGGGTTATGAAAAACTGTTTTTT. Encoded protein: CATSSLEGYEKLFF.

The chain carries TRBV5-4 and TRBJ1-1; TRBD1 might be the D (5 bases). Germline V gene sequence: CDR1 SGHNT, CDR2 YYREEE (reference sequence). V was trimmed by 4 bases and J by 4 bases, leaving 11 bases between them. This CDR3 has 13 amino acids. The CDR3 region is CASSPPGGTEAFF. The DNA of the CDR3 is TGTGCCAGCAGCCCCCCTGGGGGCACTGAAGCTTTCTTT.

The chain joins TRBV6-1 to TRBJ1-1; tentatively, D is TRBD1 (5 bases). CDR1 MNHNS and CDR2 SASEGT come from the germline V gene. Trimming removed 3 bases from V and 5 bases from J, with 13 bases in between. The CDR3 is 14 residues long. The CDR3 sequence: CASSEGQVGTEAFF. Written as DNA, the CDR3 is TGTGCCAGCAGTGAGGGGCAGGTGGGAACTGAAGCTTTCTTT.

The gene calls are TRBV19 and TRBJ2-2, with no clear D. The germline V gene encodes CDR1 LNHDA and CDR2 SQIVND (reference sequence). This CDR3 comprises 12 residues. Trimming removed 1 base from V and 4 bases from J, with 1 base in between. The CDR3 DNA reads as TGTGCCAGTAGTATAGGCACCGGGGAGCTGTTTTTT. Translation: CASSIGTGELFF.

This rearrangement joins TRBV10-3 to TRBJ2-7; TRBD1 matches at 8 bases. After removal of 3 bases from V and 0 bases from J, the junction contained 1 base not matched to a gene. Looked up from germline, CDR1 is ENHRY and CDR2 is SYGVKD. The CDR3 length is 14 residues. CDR3 region: CAISEQGGSYEQYF. CDR3 sequence (DNA): TGTGCCATCAGTGAACAGGGGGGCTCCTACGAGCAGTACTTC.

This sequence joins TRBV29-1 and TRBJ2-3; 11 bases are a match to TRBD2. Germline V gene lookup returns CDR1 SQVTM and CDR2 ANQGSEA. With V trimmed by 6 bases and J by 0 bases, 5 bases remained unmatched. The CDR3 sequence is 15 residues long. CDR3 loop: CSVQTSGISTDTQYF. CDR3 nucleotide sequence: TGCAGCGTCCAGACTAGCGGGATTAGCACAGATACGCAGTATTTT.

The rearrangement links TRBV7-2 to TRBJ1-1; possibly TRBD1 for D (6 bases). Germline V gene data show CDR1 as SGHTA and CDR2 as FQGNSA. The CDR3 covers 14 residues. Deletions cut 6 bases from V and 4 bases from J, with 15 bases between. The CDR3 nucleotides read TGTGCCAGCAGTCGACAGGTGACAAGCACTGAAGCTTTCTTT. This codes for CASSRQVTSTEAFF.

This clone turned up a few times. The DNA for the CDR3 is TGTGCCAGCAGCTTAGACGGTGGGGCCACAGATACGCAGTATTTT. It translates to CASSLDGGATDTQYF. The chain carries TRBV11-3 and TRBJ2-3, with D maybe TRBD1 (5 bases). This CDR3 comprises 15 residues. From germline, CDR1 is SGHNT and CDR2 YENEEA. The germline V and J ends were trimmed by 0 bases and 2 bases, with 9 bases remaining between them.